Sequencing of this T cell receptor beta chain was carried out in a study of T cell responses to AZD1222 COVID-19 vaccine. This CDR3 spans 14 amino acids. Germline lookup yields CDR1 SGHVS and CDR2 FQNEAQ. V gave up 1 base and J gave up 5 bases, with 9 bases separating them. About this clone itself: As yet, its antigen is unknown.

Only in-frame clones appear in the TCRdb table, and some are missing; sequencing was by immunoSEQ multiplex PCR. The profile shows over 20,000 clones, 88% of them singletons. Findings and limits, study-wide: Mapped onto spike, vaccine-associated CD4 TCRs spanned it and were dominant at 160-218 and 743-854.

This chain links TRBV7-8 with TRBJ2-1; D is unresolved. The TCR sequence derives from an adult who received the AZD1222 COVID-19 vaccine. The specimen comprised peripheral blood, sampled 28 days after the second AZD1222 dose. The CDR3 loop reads CASSLEGRNNEQFF. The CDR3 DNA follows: TGTGCCAGCAGCTTAGAGGGTAGAAACAATGAGCAGTTCTTC.